This T cell receptor beta chain was profiled in a study of T cell repertoires in cytomegalovirus infection. A few counts support this clonotype. The target antigen is unknown. TCRdb reanalysed the reads using MiXCR and keeps one entry per CDR3 protein. Of about 110,000 distinct CDR3 sequences listed, around 45% are singletons. CDR1 SNHLY and CDR2 FYNNEI come from the germline V gene. Germline trimming cut 5 bases from V and 1 base from J; bases unmatched to any gene: 7. The CDR3 has 15 amino acids. The material was CD8+ T cells from cultured PBMCs, obtained from culture after CMV antigen stimulation. This chain links TRBV2 with TRBJ2-7, with TRBD2 identical over 8 bases. This TCR came from a human donor in good health (CMV status not recorded). Some clones in this sample may be carry-over from other donors' samples. The CDR3 nucleotides are TGTGCCAGCAGTCCCGCGGGGGGCCGATCCTACGAGCAGTACTTC. Amino acids: CASSPAGGRSYEQYF.